This is a list of T cell receptor beta chains from one sample in a study of neurological immune-mediated disorders. Using its own MiXCR run on the 5' RACE reads, TCRdb lists one record per CDR3 protein. There are 25,000 to 35,000 distinct CDR3 sequences in the sample; around 1.5% occur only once, and around 9.2% lies in the top ten. Sequenced sample: PBMCs. The receptors here all came from a woman younger than 45 with multiple sclerosis. CDR3s leave out the opening cysteine and the closing phenylalanine or tryptophan. The order of the fields is J gene, V gene, CDR3 protein.

J: TRBJ2-2; V: TRBV4-2; CDR3: ASSAGHRTGELF
J: TRBJ2-5; V: TRBV11-2; CDR3: ASSSQTSGVQETQY
J: TRBJ2-3; V: TRBV20-1; CDR3: SVGGGPERDTQY
J: TRBJ2-4; V: TRBV27; CDR3: ATKLGRGNDIQY
J: TRBJ1-5; V: TRBV19; CDR3: ASISQGGGNQPQH
J: TRBJ2-1; V: TRBV5-1; CDR3: ASSLPGQGYNEQF
J: TRBJ1-4; V: TRBV7-8; CDR3: ASSLRTGGYEKLF
J: TRBJ2-1; V: TRBV6-5; CDR3: ASGGLAAYNEQF
J: TRBJ1-2; V: TRBV28; CDR3: ASSSSYGYT
J: TRBJ1-1; V: TRBV7-2; CDR3: ASSLELQEAF
J: TRBJ2-1; V: TRBV20-1; CDR3: SARDRGSGGAYNEQF
J: TRBJ2-7; V: TRBV11-3; CDR3: ASSLGTSGSEQY
J: TRBJ2-1; V: TRBV11-2; CDR3: ASSLVRQGREF
J: TRBJ1-1; V: TRBV12-3/TRBV12-4; CDR3: ASSFGLLNTEAF
J: TRBJ2-2; V: TRBV5-1; CDR3: ASSLAQGHSTGELF
J: TRBJ2-2; V: TRBV12-3/TRBV12-4; CDR3: ASSLARWGGRTGELF
J: TRBJ2-5; V: TRBV20-1; CDR3: SATGAQETQY
J: TRBJ2-3; V: TRBV29-1; CDR3: SVEQGVADTQY
J: TRBJ1-1; V: TRBV6-2/TRBV6-3; CDR3: ASSSRGRTEAF
J: TRBJ1-2; V: TRBV5-1; CDR3: ASSLTTGNYGYT
J: TRBJ2-5; V: TRBV7-2; CDR3: ASSWGVETQY
J: TRBJ1-6; V: TRBV6-2/TRBV6-3; CDR3: ASSPDGSRSPLH
J: TRBJ2-2; V: TRBV27; CDR3: ASSSQGFNTGELF
J: TRBJ2-7; V: TRBV20-1; CDR3: SAPGRRQY
J: TRBJ2-3; V: TRBV7-9; CDR3: ASSPSRARSSTDTQY
J: TRBJ2-7; V: TRBV27; CDR3: AGLQNRGKDEQY
J: TRBJ2-3; V: TRBV20-1; CDR3: SALAGGTDTQY
J: TRBJ1-2; V: TRBV6-5; CDR3: ASSYSAGEDGYT
J: TRBJ2-5; V: TRBV12-3/TRBV12-4; CDR3: ASSLVTRLAGETQY
J: TRBJ2-5; V: TRBV15; CDR3: ATSRDWAVETQY
J: TRBJ2-3; V: TRBV12-3/TRBV12-4; CDR3: ASSQKVADTQY
J: TRBJ1-4; V: TRBV6-1; CDR3: ASSDALGEKLF
J: TRBJ1-5; V: TRBV29-1; CDR3: SVGGSNQPQH
J: TRBJ2-2; V: TRBV7-2; CDR3: ASSIMAPGTGELF
J: TRBJ2-6; V: TRBV4-3; CDR3: ASSPRGRSSGANVLT
J: TRBJ1-6; V: TRBV7-2; CDR3: ASSLAARQRASPLH
J: TRBJ2-2; V: TRBV4-1; CDR3: ASSRLTSERGFTGELF
J: TRBJ2-3; V: TRBV20-1; CDR3: SARFSGGADTQY
J: TRBJ2-1; V: TRBV7-2; CDR3: ASSLSRWGGSSYNEQF
J: TRBJ1-6; V: TRBV7-2; CDR3: ASSTLKGNSPLH
J: TRBJ2-1; V: TRBV28; CDR3: ASRGLAGAYNEQF
J: TRBJ2-1; V: TRBV6-4; CDR3: ASSDLGGGANEQF
J: TRBJ2-7; V: TRBV6-1; CDR3: ASRGRGQGYEQY